Relative to its sample, the clone carrying this T cell receptor beta chain is medium-sized. Antigen unknown. The source of the sample is a study of vaccination and CD4 T cells after COVID-19. Cultured CD4+ T-cell DNA underwent Oncomine TCR Beta short-read sequencing. TCRdb reanalysed the PCR reads using MiXCR and keeps one entry per CDR3 protein. The table lists around 5,500 distinct CDR3 sequences, around 32% of them singletons. CDR1 and CDR2 from the germline V gene are SGHTA and FQGNSA. V dropped 1 base and J dropped 0 bases, with 7 bases sitting between them. CDR3 length: 15 residues. Treatment indicated: approximately 9-day PBMC culture with coronavirus spike peptide pools or control peptides (ViraFEST assay). Expanded clonotypes were found by TCR sequencing after peptide-pool stimulation (ViraFEST). Study-wide points: Median SARS-CoV-2-reactive clonotype numbers went up from around 19 to 38, but not significantly.

Sequences were derived from CD4+ T cells from blood, cultured in vitro, sampled after SARS-CoV-2 vaccination. This TCR was sampled from a human donor who had recovered from COVID-19. The V call is TRBV7-2, the J call TRBJ1-5; no clear D. The CDR3 sequence is CASSLVTSSNQPQHF. Here the CDR3 DNA reads TGTGCCAGCAGCTTAGTAACCAGTAGCAATCAGCCCCAGCATTTT.